Here is one T cell receptor (beta chain) with its context. The antigen remains unidentified. The CDR3 runs 16 residues. Per the germline V gene, CDR1 is SNHLY and CDR2 is FYNNEI. Trimming removed 4 bases from V and 6 bases from J; junction bases left unmatched: 13. This PCR relied on a set of 60 Vbeta primers and 13 Jbeta primers. Measured with immunoSEQ multiplex PCR; TCRdb has only the in-frame clones, and not every one. This sample has about 180,000 clones, with 65% to 90% found just once. This entry is derived from a study of cytomegalovirus exposure and HLA in healthy donors. Study details: Early released data had about 85 million unique TCRs, all coming from HLA-typed donors. Study-wide points: TCR beta V- and J-gene trimming, according to a later analysis, was linked to a missense DCLRE1C variant.

This chain uses TRBV2 with TRBJ2-5, with 8 nucleotides matching TRBD1. The origin of this receptor is a girl aged 2 to 10 in good health and CMV-seropositive. Input material: PBMCs. The CDR3 nucleotides read TGTGCCAGCAGTGCTATCGCAGGGGGCATGGGAAAGACCCAGTACTTC. It translates to CASSAIAGGMGKTQYF. The whole variable domain, filled in from reference TRBV2 and TRBJ2-5, reads EPEVTQTPSHQVTQMGQEVILRCVPISNHLYFYWYRQILGQKVEFLVSFYNNEISEKSEIFDDQFSVERPDGSNFTLKIRSTKLEDSAMYFCASSAIAGGMGKTQYFGPGTRLLVL.